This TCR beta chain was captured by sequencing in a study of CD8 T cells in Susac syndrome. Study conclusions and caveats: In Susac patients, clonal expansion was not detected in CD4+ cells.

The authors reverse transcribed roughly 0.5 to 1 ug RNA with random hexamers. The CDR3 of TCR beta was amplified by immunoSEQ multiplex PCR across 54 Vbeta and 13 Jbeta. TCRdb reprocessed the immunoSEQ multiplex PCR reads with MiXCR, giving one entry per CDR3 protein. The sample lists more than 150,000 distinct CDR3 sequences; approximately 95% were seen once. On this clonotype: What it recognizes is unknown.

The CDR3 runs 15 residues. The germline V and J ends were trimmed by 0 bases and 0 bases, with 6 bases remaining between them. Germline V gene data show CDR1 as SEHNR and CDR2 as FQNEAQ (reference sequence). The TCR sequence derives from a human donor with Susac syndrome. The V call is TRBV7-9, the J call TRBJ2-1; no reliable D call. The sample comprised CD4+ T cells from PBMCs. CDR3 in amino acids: CASSLARSSYNEQFF. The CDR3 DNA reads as TGTGCCAGCAGCTTAGCCAGGAGCTCCTACAATGAGCAGTTCTTC.